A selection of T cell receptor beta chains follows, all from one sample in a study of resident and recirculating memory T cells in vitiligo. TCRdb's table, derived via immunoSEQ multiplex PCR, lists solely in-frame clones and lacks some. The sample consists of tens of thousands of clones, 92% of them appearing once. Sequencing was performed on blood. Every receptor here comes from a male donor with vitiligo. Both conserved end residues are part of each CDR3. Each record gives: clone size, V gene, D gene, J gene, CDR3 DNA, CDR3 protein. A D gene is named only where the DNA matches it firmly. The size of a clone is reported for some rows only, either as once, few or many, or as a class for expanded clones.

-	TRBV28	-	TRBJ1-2	TGTGCCAGCAGTTTATCTACAGGGCGCTACACCTTC	CASSLSTGRYTF
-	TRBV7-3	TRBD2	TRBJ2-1	TGTGCCAGCAGCTCGGGACTACCGGGGGATGAGCAGTTCTTC	CASSSGLPGDEQFF
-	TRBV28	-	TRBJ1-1	TGTGCCAGCAGTCCCCAGGAGGACCTGAACACTGAAGCTTTCTTT	CASSPQEDLNTEAFF
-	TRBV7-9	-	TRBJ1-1	TGTGCCAGCAGCTCGGACAGTTATTCTGAAGCTTTCTTT	CASSSDSYSEAFF
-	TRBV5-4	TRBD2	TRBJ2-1	TGTGCCAGCAGCTGGGGGCTAGCGGGGGCCTACAATGAGCAGTTCTTC	CASSWGLAGAYNEQFF
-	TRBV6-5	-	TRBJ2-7	TGTGCCAGCAGTTACTCGAGGCGGACCTACGAGCAGTACTTC	CASSYSRRTYEQYF
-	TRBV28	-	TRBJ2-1	TGTGCCACCCATCCGGGGGGCCCTTACAATGAGCAGTTCTTC	CATHPGGPYNEQFF
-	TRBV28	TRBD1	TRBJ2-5	TGTGCCAGCTGCAAGACAGGGGGGTTTAGGGGGCCCCAGTACTTC	CASCKTGGFRGPQYF
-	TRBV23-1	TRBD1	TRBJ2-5	TGCGCCAGCAGTCAATCGCGGACAGGGGGCCAAGAGACCCAGTACTTC	CASSQSRTGGQETQYF
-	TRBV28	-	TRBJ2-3	TGTGCCAGCACCCAGGGGATGGCCACAGATACGCAGTATTTT	CASTQGMATDTQYF
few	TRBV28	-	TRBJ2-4	TGTGCCAGCACCCCGGGACACCTAGCCAAAAACATTCAGTACTTC	CASTPGHLAKNIQYF
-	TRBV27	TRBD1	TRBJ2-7	TGTGCCAGCAGTTATAGACGGGGACAGGGGACGTACGAGCAGTACTTC	CASSYRRGQGTYEQYF
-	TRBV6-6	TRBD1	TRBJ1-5	TGTGCCAGCGAAGGACAGGGGTGGGAGCCCCAGCATTTT	CASEGQGWEPQHF
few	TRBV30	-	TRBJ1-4	TGTGCCTGCCGCCGGGGGGAGGGTGAAAAACTGTTTTTT	CACRRGEGEKLFF
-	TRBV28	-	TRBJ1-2	TGTGCCAGCAGTTTTGAGGGCTATGGCTACACCTTC	CASSFEGYGYTF
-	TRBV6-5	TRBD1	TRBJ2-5	TGTGCCAGTTCCGGACAGGTCGTAAACCAAGAGACCCAGTACTTC	CASSGQVVNQETQYF
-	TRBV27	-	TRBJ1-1	TGTGCCAGCAGTTTAAGAGGGGGGGTGGTTGCTGAAGCTTTCTTT	CASSLRGGVVAEAFF
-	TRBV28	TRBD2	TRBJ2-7	TGTGCCAGCAGCCGTCCCAGCGGGAGCTGGGAAGAGCAGTACTTC	CASSRPSGSWEEQYF
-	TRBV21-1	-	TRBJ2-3	TGTGCCAGCAGCACCCGGACAGGGGCAGGAACAGATACGCAGTATTTT	CASSTRTGAGTDTQYF
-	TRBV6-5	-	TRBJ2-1	TGTGCCAGCAACCCCCGTAGGGGTCAGAACAATGAGCAGTTCTTC	CASNPRRGQNNEQFF
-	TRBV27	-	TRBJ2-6	TGTGCCAGCAGCCCACTAGACTCTGGGGCCAACGTCCTGACTTTC	CASSPLDSGANVLTF
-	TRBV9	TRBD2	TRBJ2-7	TGTGCCAGCAGCCCAGGACTAGCGGGAGAGACCTACGAGCAGTACTTC	CASSPGLAGETYEQYF
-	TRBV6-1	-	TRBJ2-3	TGTGCCAGCAGTGATCGACTAGTGAATACGCAGTATTTT	CASSDRLVNTQYF
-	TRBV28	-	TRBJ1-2	TGTGCCAGCAGTTTAGGGCAGGGCTATGGCTACACCTTC	CASSLGQGYGYTF
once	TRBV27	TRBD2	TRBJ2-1	TGTGCCAGCAGTCCACGACTAGCGGAGAGCTCCTACAATGAGCAGTTCTTC	CASSPRLAESSYNEQFF
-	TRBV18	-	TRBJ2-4	TGTGCCAGCTCACCACCCTTGATAGGACAGATAGCCAAAAACATTCAGTACTTC	CASSPPLIGQIAKNIQYF
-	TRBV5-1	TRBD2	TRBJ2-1	TGCGCCAGCAGCTGGGGACTAGCGGGACAGGGTGAGCAGTTCTTC	CASSWGLAGQGEQFF
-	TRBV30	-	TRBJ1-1	TGTGCCTGGAGTGTGTCCAGAGAGGCTGAAGCTTTCTTT	CAWSVSREAEAFF
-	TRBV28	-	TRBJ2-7	TGTGCCAGCAGTTTACCCGGCTCTCAGAGGGACGAGCAGTACTTC	CASSLPGSQRDEQYF
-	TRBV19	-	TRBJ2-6	TGTGCCAGTAGCTGGACAATCTCTGGGGCCAACGTCCTGACTTTC	CASSWTISGANVLTF